This T cell receptor beta chain was retrieved from a study of identifying expanded T cells in peripheral blood. Study-wide points: Across healthy donors, higher total template counts meant significantly greater roughly 2-week count variance. Over about two and four weeks, about 17 and 20 clones changed, versus around 1.3 between replicates.

Turning to this clone: Its antigen is not known.

No infections or other immune events were documented during collection. The CDR3 is 17 amino acids. After removal of 6 bases from V and 5 bases from J, the junction contained 11 bases not matched to a gene. Germline values: CDR1 MRHNA, CDR2 SNTAGT. The assay was immunoSEQ multiplex PCR, and TCRdb's table has in-frame clones only and misses some. The table shows 95,000 to 150,000 clones, with roughly 84% occurring only once. This sequence originates from a person aged 18 to 75 in good health. Sequencing input: blood. This chain uses TRBV6-4 with TRBJ2-5; 14 nucleotides align to TRBD2. In nucleotides, the CDR3 is TGTGCCAGCAGATACCCGGTGAGACTAGCGGGGGGGGAGACCCAGTACTTC. Translation gives CASRYPVRLAGGETQYF.